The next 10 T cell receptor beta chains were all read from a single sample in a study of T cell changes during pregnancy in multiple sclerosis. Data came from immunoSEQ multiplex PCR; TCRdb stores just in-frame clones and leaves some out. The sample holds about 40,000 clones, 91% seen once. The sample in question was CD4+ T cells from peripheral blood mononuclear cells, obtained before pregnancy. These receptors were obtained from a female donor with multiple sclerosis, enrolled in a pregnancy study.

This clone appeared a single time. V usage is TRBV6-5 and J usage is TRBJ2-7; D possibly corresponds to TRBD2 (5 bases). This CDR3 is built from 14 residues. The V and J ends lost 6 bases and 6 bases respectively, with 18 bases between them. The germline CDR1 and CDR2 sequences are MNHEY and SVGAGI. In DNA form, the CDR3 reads TGTGCCAGCAGGCCAGGCGCCGGGAACTCCGAGCAGTACTTC. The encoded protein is CASRPGAGNSEQYF.

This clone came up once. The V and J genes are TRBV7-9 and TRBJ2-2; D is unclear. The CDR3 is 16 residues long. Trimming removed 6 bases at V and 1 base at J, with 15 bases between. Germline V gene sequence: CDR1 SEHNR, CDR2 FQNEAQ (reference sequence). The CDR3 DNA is TGTGCCAGCAGACCGCTGGGCAGCTTGAACACCGGGGAGCTGTTTTTT. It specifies CASRPLGSLNTGELFF.

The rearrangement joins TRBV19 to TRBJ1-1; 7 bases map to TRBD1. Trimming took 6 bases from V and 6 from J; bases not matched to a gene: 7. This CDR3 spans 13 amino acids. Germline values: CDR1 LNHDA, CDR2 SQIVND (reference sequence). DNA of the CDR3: TGTGCCAGTAGACGCGGGACAGTGGCTGAAGCTTTCTTT. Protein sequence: CASRRGTVAEAFF. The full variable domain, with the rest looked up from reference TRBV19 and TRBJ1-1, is DGGITQSPKYLFRKEGQNVTLSCEQNLNHDAMYWYRQDPGQGLRLIYYSQIVNDFQKGDIAEGYSVSREKKESFPLTVTSAQKNPTAFYLCASRRGTVAEAFFGQGTRLTVV.

In DNA, the CDR3 is TGTGCCAGTAGTATAGACGCGTACCGCACAGATACGCAGTATTTT. This sequence encodes CASSIDAYRTDTQYF. This chain links TRBV19 with TRBJ2-3, with D unresolved. Trimming removed 0 bases from V and 1 base from J, with 8 bases in between. Germline loops: CDR1 LNHDA, CDR2 SQIVND (reference sequence). The CDR3 is made up of 15 amino acids. Combining the CDR3 with reference TRBV19 and TRBJ2-3 gives the whole variable domain DGGITQSPKYLFRKEGQNVTLSCEQNLNHDAMYWYRQDPGQGLRLIYYSQIVNDFQKGDIAEGYSVSREKKESFPLTVTSAQKNPTAFYLCASSIDAYRTDTQYFGPGTRLTVL.

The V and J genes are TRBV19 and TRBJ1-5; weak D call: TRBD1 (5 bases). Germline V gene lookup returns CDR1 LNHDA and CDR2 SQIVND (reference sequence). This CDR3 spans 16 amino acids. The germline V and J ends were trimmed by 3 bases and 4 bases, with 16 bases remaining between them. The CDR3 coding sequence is TGTGCCAGTAGTATTCCTTTACAGGTCCCGAATCAGCCCCAGCATTTT. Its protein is CASSIPLQVPNQPQHF.

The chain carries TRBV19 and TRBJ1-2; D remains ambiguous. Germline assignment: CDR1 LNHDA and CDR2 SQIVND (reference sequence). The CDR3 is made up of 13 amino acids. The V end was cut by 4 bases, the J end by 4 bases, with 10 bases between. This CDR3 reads CASSKLPFYGYTF. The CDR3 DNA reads TGTGCCAGTAGTAAACTGCCCTTCTATGGCTACACCTTC.

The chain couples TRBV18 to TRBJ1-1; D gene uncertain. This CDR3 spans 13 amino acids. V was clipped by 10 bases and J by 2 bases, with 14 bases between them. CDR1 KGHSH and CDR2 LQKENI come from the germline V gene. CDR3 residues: CATLTKSNTEAFF. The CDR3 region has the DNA TGTGCCACCCTCACAAAATCCAACACTGAAGCTTTCTTT. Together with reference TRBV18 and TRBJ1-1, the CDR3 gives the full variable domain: NAGVMQNPRHLVRRRGQEARLRCSPMKGHSHVYWYRQLPEEGLKFMVYLQKENIIDESGMPKERFSAEFPKEGPSILRIQQVVRGDSAAYFCATLTKSNTEAFFGQGTRLTVV.

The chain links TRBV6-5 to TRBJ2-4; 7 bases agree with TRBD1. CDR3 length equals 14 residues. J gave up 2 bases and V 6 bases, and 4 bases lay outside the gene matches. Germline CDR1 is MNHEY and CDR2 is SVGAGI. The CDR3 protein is CASSPTGPKNIQYF. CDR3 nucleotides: TGTGCCAGCAGCCCGACAGGGCCCAAAAACATTCAGTACTTC.

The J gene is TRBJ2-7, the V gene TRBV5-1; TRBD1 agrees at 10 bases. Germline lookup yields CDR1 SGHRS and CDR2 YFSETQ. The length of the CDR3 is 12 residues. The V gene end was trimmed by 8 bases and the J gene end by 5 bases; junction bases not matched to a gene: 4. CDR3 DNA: TGCGCCAGTGGACAGGGGGGCCACGAGCAGTACTTC. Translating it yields CASGQGGHEQYF.

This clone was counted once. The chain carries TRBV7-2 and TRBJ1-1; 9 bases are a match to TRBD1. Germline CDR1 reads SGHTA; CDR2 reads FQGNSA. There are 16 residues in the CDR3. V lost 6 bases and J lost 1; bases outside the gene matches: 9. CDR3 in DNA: TGTGCCAGCAGGCCCGGGACAGGGAAAGCGAACACTGAAGCTTTCTTT. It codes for CASRPGTGKANTEAFF.